This T cell receptor (beta chain) appears in the sequencing data of a study of monozygotic twins with inflammatory bowel disease. Study-level findings and limits: Varying immunosuppressive regimens may have increased patient repertoire variability. Similarity of repertoires did not differ between concordant and discordant twins, possibly from limited power.

Germline V gene lookup returns CDR1 MNHEY and CDR2 SVGAGI. The CDR3 spans 16 residues. Every donor provided one blood sample measuring approximately 2.7 ml. Concerning this clonotype: Its antigen is as yet unknown.

cDNA for TCRalpha and TCRbeta was amplified by nested PCRs of roughly 15 then nine to ten cycles. TCRdb re-called the 5' RACE reads; every CDR3 protein appears as one record, without DNA. Here the sample table reports around 410,000 distinct CDR3 sequences. The TCR originated in a human donor with ulcerative colitis or Crohn's disease, or a healthy co-twin of an affected twin (not recorded which). Source material: blood. The chain combines TRBV6-5 with TRBJ1-2; TCRdb lists TRBD1, though no DNA is available to test this call. The CDR3 is CASSSLDRLANYGYTF.